This TCR beta chain is from a study of regulatory T cells in long-lasting Graves disease. Across the study: Antithyroid drugs had been given to newly diagnosed Graves' patients for under 3 months. Findings and limits, study-wide: Persistent patients shared more public clonotypes (2,741) than new patients (966).

To note about this clonotype: Its antigen is currently unknown. A read error may explain this, as a much larger clone is one base away.

The CDR3 totals 14 residues. CDR1 is SGHTA and CDR2 is FQGNSA in the germline V gene. CDR3-region Arm-PCR and iRepertoire HTBI primers produced the TCR beta libraries. One entry per CDR3 protein results from TCRdb running MiXCR on the multiplex PCR reads. Of a few hundred thousand distinct CDR3 sequences in the sample, less than 15% were seen once. This sample's time point: newly diagnosed GD, antithyroid drugs for less than 3 months. With RNA extracted from PBMCs as input, the TCR library was made. The same data also went into a second study, on T cells in Graves' hyperthyroidism and ophthalmopathy.

This sequence was found in a man aged 25-45 years with Graves disease. Material: peripheral blood mononuclear cells (PBMCs), obtained at new diagnosis, from a patient treated with antithyroid drugs. The chain employs TRBV7-2 and TRBJ2-1; a possible D gene is TRBD2 (5 bases). CDR3 sequence (DNA): TGTGCCAACAGCTTAGCGTGGCAATACAATGAGCAGTTCTTC. Its protein product is CANSLAWQYNEQFF.